Below, 27 T cell receptor beta chains from the same sample are listed, as sequenced in a study of cytomegalovirus exposure and HLA in healthy donors. 60 Vbeta and 13 Jbeta primers were used in PCR. Measured with immunoSEQ multiplex PCR; TCRdb has only the in-frame clones, and not every one. Of more than 100,000 clones listed, approximately 78% were seen once; the top ten hold roughly 8.2%. Sequencing used PBMCs. The receptors here all came from a middle-aged woman in good health and CMV-seropositive.

The rearrangement links TRBV2 to TRBJ2-2, with a weak D call TRBD2 (6 bases). The CDR3 covers 13 residues. Germline V gives CDR1 SNHLY, CDR2 FYNNEI. V gave up 7 bases and J gave up 7 bases, with 13 bases separating them. The CDR3 coding sequence is TGTGCCAGCACGACTAGTTGGGACGGGGAGCTGTTTTTT. Its translation: CASTTSWDGELFF.

The rearrangement uses TRBV7-8 and TRBJ1-1, with 10 bases identical to TRBD1. The CDR3 contains 15 residues. Losses at the gene ends were 5 bases for V and 11 bases for J; bases not matched to a gene: 14. CDR1 and CDR2 from the germline V gene are SGHVS and FQNEAQ. The CDR3 DNA reads as TGTGCCAGCAGCACTGGGACAGGGGCACCCCTGAGGGCTTTCTTT. This codes for CASSTGTGAPLRAFF.

This sequence joins TRBV6-1 and TRBJ2-5; 7 bases agree with TRBD2. The CDR3 has 15 amino acids. Germline values: CDR1 MNHNS, CDR2 SASEGT. The V segment lost 5 bases and the J segment 4 bases; nucleotides outside the gene matches: 10. This CDR3 is CASSRSGEGGETQYF. As DNA, the CDR3 is TGTGCCAGCAGTAGGAGCGGGGAGGGAGGAGAGACCCAGTACTTC.

The chain carries TRBV5-1 and TRBJ2-1, with TRBD2 matching over 8 bases. The germline V gene encodes CDR1 SGHRS and CDR2 YFSETQ. Trimming at V came to 2 bases and at J to 2 bases, leaving 3 bases not matched to a gene. The CDR3 contains 15 residues. The CDR3 DNA reads TGCGCCAGCAGCTTCGAAGCGGGGGCCTACAATGAGCAGTTCTTC. This codes for CASSFEAGAYNEQFF.

The rearrangement uses TRBV4-1 and TRBJ1-2, with 7 nucleotides matching TRBD1. Per the germline V gene, CDR1 is MGHRA and CDR2 is YSYEKL. This CDR3 is built from 16 residues. V shed 0 bases and J 5 bases; nucleotides not matched to a gene: 9. In DNA, the CDR3 is TGCGCCAGCAGCCAAGATCGAGGACAGGCTTCTTATGGCTACACCTTC. This translates into CASSQDRGQASYGYTF.

There are a few counts of this clone. V usage is TRBV15 and J usage is TRBJ1-4; D is uncertain. This CDR3 is 15 amino acids long. V lost 3 bases and J 8 bases, leaving 16 bases between the germline ends. Germline CDR1 is LNHNV and CDR2 is YYDKDF (reference sequence). CDR3 sequence: CATSSPREIGEKLFF. The CDR3 region has the DNA TGTGCCACCAGCAGTCCCCGGGAGATTGGCGAAAAACTGTTTTTT.

V gene TRBV4-1 combines with J gene TRBJ1-4, with no clear D. V dropped 0 bases and J dropped 3 bases, with 14 bases sitting between them. The V gene's germline CDR1 is MGHRA and CDR2 YSYEKL. There are 17 residues in the CDR3. DNA for the CDR3: TGCGCCAGCAGCCAAGATCGAGGGTGGACGGCTAATGAAAAACTGTTTTTT. The encoded protein is CASSQDRGWTANEKLFF.

This clone has only a few counts. V gene TRBV27 combines with J gene TRBJ2-7, with D unclear. This CDR3 comprises 12 residues. V gave up 4 bases and J gave up 3 bases, with 7 bases separating them. The V gene's germline CDR1 is MNHEY and CDR2 SMNVEV (reference sequence). The CDR3 protein is CASSYSGYEQYF. CDR3 bases: TGTGCCAGCAGTTATTCAGGCTACGAGCAGTACTTC.

This chain joins TRBV10-3 and TRBJ1-4, with a weak D call TRBD1 (6 bases). Trimming took off 3 bases at V and 8 bases at J, with 16 bases between the two ends. The CDR3 length is 15 residues. Germline V gene lookup returns CDR1 ENHRY and CDR2 SYGVKD. The CDR3: CAISERAGVVEKLFF. The CDR3 DNA is TGTGCCATCAGTGAAAGGGCAGGGGTTGTAGAAAAACTGTTTTTT.

V gene TRBV5-1 combines with J gene TRBJ2-7; D is possibly TRBD1 (5 bases). Germline V gene lookup returns CDR1 SGHRS and CDR2 YFSETQ. V was cut by 1 base and J by 5 bases, with 10 bases left in between. The CDR3 loop spans 13 amino acids. CDR3 sequence (DNA): TGCGCCAGCAGCTTGAATCAGGGCAACGAGCAGTACTTC. It translates to CASSLNQGNEQYF.

The V gene is TRBV5-1, the J gene TRBJ2-3, with D tentatively TRBD2 (5 bases). The CDR3 spans 16 residues. V was trimmed by 2 bases and J by 3 bases, leaving 16 bases between them. CDR1 SGHRS and CDR2 YFSETQ come from the germline V gene. The CDR3 DNA is TGCGCCAGCAGCTTAGCCAGCGGACTTTTGACAGATACGCAGTATTTT. It is translated as CASSLASGLLTDTQYF.

The chain couples TRBV1 to TRBJ1-6; the table's D call, TRBD1, was not checked against the DNA. TRBV1 is marked as a pseudogene. This CDR3 contains 16 residues. CDR3 nucleotides: TGCACCAGCAGTCTGAGAAAGGGGCCCAGGAAGTCACCCCTCCACTTT. Its protein is CTSSLRKGPRKSPLHF.

This clone was detected only a few times. The J gene is TRBJ1-6, the V gene TRBV5-6; maybe TRBD1 (6 bases). With 2 bases removed from V and 8 bases from J, the gap between germline ends came to 11 bases. The CDR3 consists of 14 residues. Germline V gene sequence: CDR1 SGHDT, CDR2 YYEEEE. CDR3 region: CASSLRTEHSPLHF. The CDR3 coding sequence is TGTGCCAGCAGCTTAAGGACAGAGCATTCACCCCTCCACTTT.

The V and J genes are TRBV10-3 and TRBJ1-2; TRBD1 agrees at 7 bases. Germline values: CDR1 ENHRY, CDR2 SYGVKD. Trimming at V came to 3 bases and at J to 1 base, leaving 8 bases not matched to a gene. The CDR3 consists of 16 residues. DNA for the CDR3: TGTGCCATCAGTGATAGAGGGGACAGAGATAACTATGGCTACACCTTC. Its translation is CAISDRGDRDNYGYTF.

This chain connects TRBV6-5 to TRBJ2-5; D is perhaps TRBD2 (6 bases). This CDR3 spans 14 amino acids. The V gene's germline CDR1 is MNHEY and CDR2 SVGAGI. The V end was cut by 2 bases, the J end by 2 bases, with 9 bases between. For the CDR3, the DNA is TGTGCCAGCAGTTACGGCGGGGTTCAAGAGACCCAGTACTTC. It encodes CASSYGGVQETQYF.

The V gene is TRBV7-2, the J gene TRBJ2-3, with 7 positions matching TRBD2. There are 15 residues in the CDR3. CDR1 SGHTA and CDR2 FQGNSA come from the germline V gene. J gave up 1 base and V 2 bases, and 3 bases lay outside the gene matches. The CDR3 nucleotides are TGTGCCAGCAGCTTAAACAGCGGGGGCACAGATACGCAGTATTTT. Translated: CASSLNSGGTDTQYF.

The chain joins TRBV19 to TRBJ2-5; 13 nucleotides agree with TRBD2. The CDR3 covers 14 residues. Germline-derived CDR1 and CDR2 are LNHDA and SQIVND (reference sequence). Trimming removed 6 bases from V and 3 bases from J; junction bases left unmatched: 1. The CDR3 bases are TGTGCCAGTAGGACTAGCGGGGGGAAAGAGACCCAGTACTTC. This codes for CASRTSGGKETQYF.

V usage is TRBV5-6 and J usage is TRBJ1-2, with a possible D match to TRBD1 (6 bases). Germline V CDR1 and CDR2: SGHDT, YYEEEE. Trimming pared 4 bases from V and 7 bases from J, leaving 14 bases between. This CDR3 has 13 residues. CDR3 in amino acids: CASSLEGVRGYTF. The CDR3 nucleotides are TGTGCCAGCAGCCTTGAGGGGGTACGTGGCTACACCTTC.

V is TRBV4-1 and J is TRBJ1-5; D gene unclear. Per germline, CDR1 MGHRA and CDR2 YSYEKL. V lost 0 bases, J lost 4 bases, and 13 bases lay in between. The CDR3 consists of 16 residues. The CDR3 sequence: CASSQEAGLKNQPQHF. The CDR3 nucleotides are TGCGCCAGCAGCCAAGAGGCCGGGTTGAAAAATCAGCCCCAGCATTTT.

The chain links TRBV5-6 to TRBJ1-1; no reliable D call. Trimming took off 5 bases at V and 0 bases at J, with 8 bases between the two ends. CDR1 and CDR2 (germline): SGHDT, YYEEEE. CDR3 length equals 13 residues. The CDR3 nucleotides are TGTGCCAGCAGGCAGGTCATGAACACTGAAGCTTTCTTT. It encodes CASRQVMNTEAFF.

This clone has only a few counts. CDR3 nucleotide sequence: TGTGCCAGCCGCGGGAACTATGGCTACACCTTC. The encoded protein is CASRGNYGYTF. This chain connects TRBV6-5 to TRBJ1-2; D is uncertain. The germline V and J ends were trimmed by 8 bases and 2 bases, with 6 bases remaining between them. Per the germline V gene, CDR1 is MNHEY and CDR2 is SVGAGI. The CDR3 has 11 residues.

To note about this clone: The junction departs from germline at one end; a sequencing error may be responsible. The identical CDR3 is also encoded by other nucleotide sequences in the sample. The chain carries TRBV15 and TRBJ2-5, with 7 bases identical to TRBD2. The CDR3 has 15 amino acids. Germline lookup yields CDR1 LNHNV and CDR2 YYDKDF (reference sequence). Here the CDR3 DNA reads TGCGCCACCAGCAGAGGAGCGGGGACCCAAGAGACCCAGTACTTC. It codes for CATSRGAGTQETQYF.

This chain links TRBV9 with TRBJ2-2; possibly TRBD1 for D (5 bases). Trimming cost V 1 base and J 0 bases, with 7 bases left between them. Germline values: CDR1 SGDLS, CDR2 YYNGEE. The CDR3 consists of 15 residues. CDR3 DNA sequence: TGTGCCAGCAGCGTAACAGGCACGAACACCGGGGAGCTGTTTTTT. Translation: CASSVTGTNTGELFF.

The table lists this clone with a few counts. The V call is TRBV9, the J call TRBJ2-7; TRBD2 agrees at 9 bases. Germline lookup yields CDR1 SGDLS and CDR2 YYNGEE. CDR3 length: 15 amino acids. With V trimmed by 4 bases and J by 2 bases, 7 bases remained unmatched. CDR3 DNA: TGTGCCAGCAGCCCCAGGACTAGCGTCCCCTACGAGCAGTACTTC. Its translation is CASSPRTSVPYEQYF.

This chain links TRBV2 with TRBJ2-7, with TRBD1 matching over 7 bases. This CDR3 contains 13 residues. Trimming removed 4 bases from V and 3 bases from J; junction bases left unmatched: 3. Germline V lookup: CDR1 SNHLY, CDR2 FYNNEI. CDR3 amino acids: CASSVWDSYEQYF. The CDR3 DNA reads as TGTGCCAGCAGTGTATGGGACAGCTACGAGCAGTACTTC.

This chain links TRBV10-3 with TRBJ2-5; tentative D call: TRBD1 (5 bases). V was pared by 4 bases and J by 1 base, with 10 bases between. Germline lookup yields CDR1 ENHRY and CDR2 SYGVKD. The length of the CDR3 is 14 residues. CDR3 nucleotides: TGTGCCATCAGTGGTCCAGGGCCCCAAGAGACCCAGTACTTC. Residues: CAISGPGPQETQYF.

The rearrangement uses TRBV9 and TRBJ1-2; 9 positions agree with TRBD1. This CDR3 is built from 15 residues. Losses at the gene ends were 1 base for V and 11 bases for J; bases not matched to a gene: 12. Germline V gene data show CDR1 as SGDLS and CDR2 as YYNGEE. As DNA, the CDR3 is TGTGCCAGCAGCGTATCCGGGACAGGGCAATTTTTGTACACCTTC. This gives the protein CASSVSGTGQFLYTF.